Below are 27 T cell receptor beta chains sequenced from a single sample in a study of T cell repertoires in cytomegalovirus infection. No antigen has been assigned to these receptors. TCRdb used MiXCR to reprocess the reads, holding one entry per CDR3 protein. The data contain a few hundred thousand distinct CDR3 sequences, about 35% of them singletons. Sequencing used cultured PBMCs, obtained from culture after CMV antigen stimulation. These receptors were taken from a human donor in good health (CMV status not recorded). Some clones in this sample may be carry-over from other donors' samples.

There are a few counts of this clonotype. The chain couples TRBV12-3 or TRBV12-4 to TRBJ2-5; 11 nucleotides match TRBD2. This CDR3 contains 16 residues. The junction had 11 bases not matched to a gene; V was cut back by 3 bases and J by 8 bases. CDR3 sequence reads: CASSLAASGRTHTQYF. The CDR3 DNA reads TGTGCCAGCAGTTTGGCGGCTAGCGGGAGGACCCACACCCAGTACTTC.

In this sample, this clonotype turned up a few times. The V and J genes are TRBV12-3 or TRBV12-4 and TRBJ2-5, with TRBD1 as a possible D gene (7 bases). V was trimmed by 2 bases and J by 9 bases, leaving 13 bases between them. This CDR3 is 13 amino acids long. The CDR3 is CASSLRQGGAQYF. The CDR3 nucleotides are TGTGCCAGCAGTTTAAGGCAGGGGGGTGCCCAGTACTTC.

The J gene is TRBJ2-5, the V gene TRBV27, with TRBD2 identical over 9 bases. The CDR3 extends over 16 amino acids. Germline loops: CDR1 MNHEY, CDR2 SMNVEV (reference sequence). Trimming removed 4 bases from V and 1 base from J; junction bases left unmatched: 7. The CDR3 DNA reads TGTGCCAGCAGTTCCACAGCGGGAGGATTCCAAGAGACCCAGTACTTC. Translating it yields CASSSTAGGFQETQYF.

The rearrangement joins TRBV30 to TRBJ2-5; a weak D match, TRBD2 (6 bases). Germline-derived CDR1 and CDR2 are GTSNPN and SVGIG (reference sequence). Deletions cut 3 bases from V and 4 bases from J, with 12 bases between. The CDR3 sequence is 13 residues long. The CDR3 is CAWSALAGETQYF. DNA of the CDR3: TGTGCCTGGAGCGCACTAGCCGGAGAGACCCAGTACTTC.

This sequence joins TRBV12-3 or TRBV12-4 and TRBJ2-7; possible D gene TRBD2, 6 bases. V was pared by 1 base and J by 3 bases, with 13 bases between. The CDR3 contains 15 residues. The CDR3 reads CASSLGVGGLYEQYF. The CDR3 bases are TGTGCCAGCAGTTTAGGAGTAGGAGGGCTCTACGAGCAGTACTTC.

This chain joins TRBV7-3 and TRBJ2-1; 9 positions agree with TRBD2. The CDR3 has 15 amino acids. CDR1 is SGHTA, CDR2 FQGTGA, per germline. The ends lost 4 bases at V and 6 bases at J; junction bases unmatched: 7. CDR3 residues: CASSWPGTSSNEQFF. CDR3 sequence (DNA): TGTGCCAGCAGCTGGCCTGGGACTAGCAGCAATGAGCAGTTCTTC.

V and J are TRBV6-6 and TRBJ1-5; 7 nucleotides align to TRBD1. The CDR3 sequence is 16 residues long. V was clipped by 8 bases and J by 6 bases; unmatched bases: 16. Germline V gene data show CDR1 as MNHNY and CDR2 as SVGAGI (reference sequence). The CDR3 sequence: CASQHKTGTVSQPQHF. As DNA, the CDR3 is TGTGCCAGCCAGCACAAGACAGGGACCGTTAGTCAGCCCCAGCATTTT.

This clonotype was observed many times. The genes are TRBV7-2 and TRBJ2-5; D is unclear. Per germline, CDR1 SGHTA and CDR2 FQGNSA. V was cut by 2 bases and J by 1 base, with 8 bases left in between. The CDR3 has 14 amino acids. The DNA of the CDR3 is TGTGCCAGCAGCTTACCGAGGCTCCAAGAGACCCAGTACTTC. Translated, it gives CASSLPRLQETQYF.

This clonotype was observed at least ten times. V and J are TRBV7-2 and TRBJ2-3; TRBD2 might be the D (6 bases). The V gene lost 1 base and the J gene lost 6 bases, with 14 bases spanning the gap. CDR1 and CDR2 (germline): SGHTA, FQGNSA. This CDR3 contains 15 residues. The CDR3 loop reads CASSLVGSSKDTQYF. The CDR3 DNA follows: TGTGCCAGCAGCTTAGTCGGGAGTTCAAAGGATACGCAGTATTTT.

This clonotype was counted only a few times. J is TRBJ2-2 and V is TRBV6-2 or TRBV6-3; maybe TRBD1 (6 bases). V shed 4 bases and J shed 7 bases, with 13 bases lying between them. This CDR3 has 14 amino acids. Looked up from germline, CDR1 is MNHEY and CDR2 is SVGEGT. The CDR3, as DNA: TGTGCCAGCAGTTGGCAGGGGACGATCGGGGAGCTGTTTTTT. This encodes CASSWQGTIGELFF.

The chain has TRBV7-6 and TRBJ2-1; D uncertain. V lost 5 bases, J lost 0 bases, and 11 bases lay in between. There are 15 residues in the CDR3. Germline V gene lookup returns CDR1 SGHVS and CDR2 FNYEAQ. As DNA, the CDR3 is TGTGCCAGCAGCCCTGTCGTGAGCTCCTACAATGAGCAGTTCTTC. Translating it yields CASSPVVSSYNEQFF.

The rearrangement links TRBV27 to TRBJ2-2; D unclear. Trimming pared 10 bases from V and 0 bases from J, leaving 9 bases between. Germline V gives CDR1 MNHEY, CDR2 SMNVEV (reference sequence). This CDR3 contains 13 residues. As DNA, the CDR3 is TGTGCCATCCAGACGCCGAACACCGGGGAGCTGTTTTTT. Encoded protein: CAIQTPNTGELFF.

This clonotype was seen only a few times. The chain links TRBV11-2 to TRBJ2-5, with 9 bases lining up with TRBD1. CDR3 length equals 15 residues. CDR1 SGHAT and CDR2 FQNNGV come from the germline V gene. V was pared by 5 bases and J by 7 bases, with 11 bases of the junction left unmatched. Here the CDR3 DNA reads TGTGCCAGCAGCACCCCAAGGGACAGGGCTAGGACCCAGTACTTC. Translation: CASSTPRDRARTQYF.

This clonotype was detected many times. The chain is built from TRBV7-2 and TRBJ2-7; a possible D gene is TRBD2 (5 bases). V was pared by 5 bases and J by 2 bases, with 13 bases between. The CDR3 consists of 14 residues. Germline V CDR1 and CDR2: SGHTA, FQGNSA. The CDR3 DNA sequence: TGTGCCAGCAGCCCGGGGAATTATCCCTACGAGCAGTACTTC. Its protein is CASSPGNYPYEQYF.

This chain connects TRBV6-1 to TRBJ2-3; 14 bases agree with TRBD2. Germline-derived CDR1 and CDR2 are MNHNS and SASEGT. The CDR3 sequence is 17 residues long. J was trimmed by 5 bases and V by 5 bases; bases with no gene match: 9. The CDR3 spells CASSFTGLAGVGDTQYF. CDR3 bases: TGTGCCAGCAGTTTTACGGGACTAGCGGGAGTTGGAGATACGCAGTATTTT.

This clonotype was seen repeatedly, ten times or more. The DNA of the CDR3 is TGTGCCAGCAGCGCCGCGACTAGGTTGGTGCTTCACCAAGAGACCCAGTACTTC. Translated: CASSAATRLVLHQETQYF. The V and J genes are TRBV7-6 and TRBJ2-5; TRBD2 might be the D (6 bases). Trimming removed 5 bases from V and 0 bases from J, with 22 bases in between. This CDR3 has 18 residues. The germline CDR1 and CDR2 sequences are SGHVS and FNYEAQ.

CDR3 DNA sequence: TGTGCCAGCAGCTTGGATAGTCAGGCTAACAATCAGCCCCAGCATTTT. Its protein product is CASSLDSQANNQPQHF. This chain links TRBV5-6 with TRBJ1-5; no firm D call. V dropped 0 bases and J dropped 3 bases, with 13 bases sitting between them. Germline V gene lookup returns CDR1 SGHDT and CDR2 YYEEEE. The CDR3 sequence is 16 residues long.

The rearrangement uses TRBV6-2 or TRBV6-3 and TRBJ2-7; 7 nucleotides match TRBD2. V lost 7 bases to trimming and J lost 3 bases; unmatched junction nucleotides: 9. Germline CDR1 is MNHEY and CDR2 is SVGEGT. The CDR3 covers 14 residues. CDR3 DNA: TGTGCCAGCAACCCTTCTAGCGGACTCTACGAGCAGTACGTC. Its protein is CASNPSSGLYEQYV.

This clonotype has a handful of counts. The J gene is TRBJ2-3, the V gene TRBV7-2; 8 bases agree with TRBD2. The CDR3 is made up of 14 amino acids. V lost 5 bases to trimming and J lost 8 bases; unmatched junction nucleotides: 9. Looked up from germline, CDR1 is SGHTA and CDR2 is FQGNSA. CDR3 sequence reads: CASSRSGSLVTQYF. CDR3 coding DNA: TGTGCCAGCAGCCGGAGCGGGAGTTTGGTTACGCAGTATTTT.

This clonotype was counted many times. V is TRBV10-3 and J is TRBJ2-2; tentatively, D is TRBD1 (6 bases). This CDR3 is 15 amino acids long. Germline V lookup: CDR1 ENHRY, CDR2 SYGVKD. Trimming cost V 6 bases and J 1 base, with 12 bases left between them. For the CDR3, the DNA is TGTGCCATCAGCCCCCGGACAGAGAACACCGGGGAGCTGTTTTTT. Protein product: CAISPRTENTGELFF.

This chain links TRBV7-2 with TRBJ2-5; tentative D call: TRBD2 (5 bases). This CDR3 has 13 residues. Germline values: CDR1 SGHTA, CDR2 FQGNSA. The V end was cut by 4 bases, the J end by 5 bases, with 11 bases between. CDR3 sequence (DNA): TGTGCCAGCAGCTCGGGGTGGGAGGAGACCCAGTACTTC. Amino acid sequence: CASSSGWEETQYF.

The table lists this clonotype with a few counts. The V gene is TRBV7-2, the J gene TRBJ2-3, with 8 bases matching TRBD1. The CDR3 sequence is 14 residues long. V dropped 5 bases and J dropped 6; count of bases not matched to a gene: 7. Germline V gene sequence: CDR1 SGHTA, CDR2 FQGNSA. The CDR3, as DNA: TGTGCCAGCAGCCCCGCAGGGGGCAGGGATACGCAGTATTTT. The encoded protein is CASSPAGGRDTQYF.

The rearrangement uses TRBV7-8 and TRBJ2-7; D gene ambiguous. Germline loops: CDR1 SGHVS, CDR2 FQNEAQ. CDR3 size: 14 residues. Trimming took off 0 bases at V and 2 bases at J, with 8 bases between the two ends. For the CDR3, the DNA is TGTGCCAGCAGCTTAGCCCGGTACACCTACGAGCAGTACGTC. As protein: CASSLARYTYEQYV.

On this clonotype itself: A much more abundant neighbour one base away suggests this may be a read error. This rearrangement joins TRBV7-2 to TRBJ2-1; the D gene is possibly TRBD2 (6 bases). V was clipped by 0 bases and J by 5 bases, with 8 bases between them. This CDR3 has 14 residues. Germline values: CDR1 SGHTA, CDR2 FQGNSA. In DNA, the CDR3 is TGTGCCAGCAGCTTAGCCCGCGGGAACAATGAGCAGTTCTTC. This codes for CASSLARGNNEQFF.

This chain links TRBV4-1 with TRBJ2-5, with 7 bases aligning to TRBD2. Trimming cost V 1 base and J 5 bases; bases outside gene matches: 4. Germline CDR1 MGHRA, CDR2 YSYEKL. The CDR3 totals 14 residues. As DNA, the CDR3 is TGCGCCAGCAGCCAAGGGAATAGCGGGGAGACCCAGTACTTC. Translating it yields CASSQGNSGETQYF.

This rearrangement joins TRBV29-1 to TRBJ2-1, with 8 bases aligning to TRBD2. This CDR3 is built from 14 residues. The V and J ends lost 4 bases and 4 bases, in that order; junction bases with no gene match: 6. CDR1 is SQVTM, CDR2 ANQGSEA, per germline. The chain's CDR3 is CSVAGLGSYNEQFF. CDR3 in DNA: TGCAGCGTTGCGGGACTAGGGAGTTACAATGAGCAGTTCTTC.

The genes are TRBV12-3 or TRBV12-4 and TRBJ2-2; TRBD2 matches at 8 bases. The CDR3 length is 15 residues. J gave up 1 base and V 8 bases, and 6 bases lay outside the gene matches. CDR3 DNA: TGTGCCAGCTCGGGGGGGGCACGGAACACCGGGGAGCTGTTTTTT. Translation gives CASSGGARNTGELFF.